This entry lists 28 T cell receptor beta chains sequenced from one sample in a study of tumor-infiltrating lymphocytes in primary liver carcinoma. Out of unsorted whole blood came the blood RNA, and germline DNA was extracted as well. cDNA specific to TCR beta was made from 500 to 650 ng of total RNA, with a constant-region primer employed for priming. ARM-PCR was slightly modified, and three nested multiplex PCR rounds with it gave rise to the TCR beta libraries. A C-beta reverse primer and TRBV1-TRBV30 forward primers served in each of the first two PCR rounds, at 10 cycles apiece. TCRdb re-called the multiplex PCR reads through MiXCR, storing one row per CDR3 protein. Of fewer than 400,000 distinct CDR3 sequences in the sample, approximately 54% are singletons; the top ten hold about 15%. The sequenced sample was peripheral blood. The receptors derive from a woman in her twenties or thirties with primary liver carcinoma and hepatitis B virus infection.

The chain recombines TRBV5-4 with TRBJ2-3; 8 nucleotides align to TRBD1. The germline gives CDR1 SGHNT, CDR2 YYREEE (reference sequence). This CDR3 is built from 15 residues. V shed 3 bases and J 4 bases; nucleotides not matched to a gene: 7. For the CDR3, the DNA is TGTGCCAGCAGCTCCGGGACAGGACCCCCAGATACGCAGTATTTT. Translating it yields CASSSGTGPPDTQYF.

As concerns this clonotype: Here the CDR3 omits its conserved ending phenylalanine or tryptophan, so a read error is the likely source. The chain carries TRBV6-1 and TRBJ2-2, with D perhaps given as TRBD1 or TRBD2 (6 bases each). The CDR3 contains 19 residues. CDR1 and CDR2 from the germline V gene are MNHNS and SASEGT. The CDR3 sequence is CAISETLPGGAANTGELFS. The CDR3 coding sequence is TGTGCCATCAGTGAAACCCTTCCCGGGGGCGCCGCGAACACTGGGGAGCTGTTTTCT.

About this clonotype: A much larger clone is a single base away; this may be a read error. The CDR3 nucleotides read TGCGTCAGCAGTTTATCAGGGGTCAGATCACCCCTCCACTTT. The encoded protein is CVSSLSGVRSPLHF. The V call is TRBV4-3, the J call TRBJ1-6; tentative D call: TRBD1 (6 bases). The CDR3 loop spans 14 amino acids. The germline gives CDR1 LGHNA, CDR2 YSLEER.

This clonotype was observed at least ten times. The chain employs TRBV2 and TRBJ2-1, with 13 bases that match TRBD2. CDR1 SNHLY and CDR2 FYNNEI come from the germline V gene. The CDR3 runs 17 residues. The J segment lost 4 bases and the V segment lost 8 bases, leaving 11 bases of the junction unmatched. CDR3 protein: CASSRGRTSGSYNEQFF. The DNA of the CDR3 is TGTGCCAGCTCCCGGGGGAGGACTAGCGGGAGTTACAATGAGCAGTTCTTC.

As for this clonotype: The conserved phenylalanine or tryptophan normally closing the CDR3 is absent here, so this likely arose from a read error. The chain has TRBV6-1 and TRBJ2-1; tentatively, D is TRBD1 (5 bases). The CDR3 consists of 13 residues. V was shortened by 4 bases and J by 10 bases, with 14 bases between the two germline ends. Germline V CDR1 and CDR2: MNHNS, SASEGT. The CDR3 bases are TGTGCCAGCAGTGCTGCAGGGTGGGGAGAGCAGTTCCTC. It translates to CASSAAGWGEQFL.

The chain recombines TRBV4-1 with TRBJ1-5, with D tentatively TRBD1 (5 bases). Germline CDR1 is MGHRA and CDR2 is YSYEKL. The CDR3 loop spans 16 amino acids. V shed 6 bases and J shed 3 bases, with 18 bases lying between them. CDR3 in DNA: TGCGCCAGCAGTTCCACACAGACAGAAACCAATCAGCCCCAGCATTTT. Its translation: CASSSTQTETNQPQHF.

This chain connects TRBV6-1 to TRBJ1-5; D is uncertain. The V end lost 7 bases, the J end lost 5 bases, and 12 bases lay between the germline ends. Germline V gives CDR1 MNHNS, CDR2 SASEGT. This CDR3 contains 13 residues. CDR3 sequence: CASNAEGYQPQHF. DNA of the CDR3: TGTGCCAGCAATGCGGAGGGTTATCAGCCCCAGCATTTT.

With regard to this clonotype: Being one base from a much bigger clone, this may be a read error. This sequence joins TRBV11-3 and TRBJ2-3; a weak D match, TRBD2 (5 bases). From germline, CDR1 is SGHNT and CDR2 YENEEA. The CDR3 sequence is 16 residues long. The CDR3 nucleotides are TGTGCCAGCAGCTTAGGTTGGACTCCGAGCATAGATACGCAGTATTTT. This translates into CASSLGWTPSIDTQYF.

This clonotype turned up a few times. J is TRBJ2-1 and V is TRBV6-6, with D uncertain. The CDR3 totals 15 residues. Germline values: CDR1 MNHNY, CDR2 SVGAGI (reference sequence). V was shortened by 5 bases and J by 1 base, with 12 bases between the two germline ends. Here the CDR3 DNA reads TGTGCCAGCAGTCCCCGCAACCCATCCTACAATGAGCAGTTCTTC. Translated: CASSPRNPSYNEQFF.

Concerning this clonotype itself: A much bigger clone sits one base away, suggesting this may be a read error. This rearrangement joins TRBV4-1 to TRBJ2-1, with D uncertain. This CDR3 comprises 14 residues. Germline V gene sequence: CDR1 MGHRA, CDR2 YSYEKL. The CDR3 sequence is CASSLLSSYNGQFF. The CDR3 bases are TGCGCCAGCAGCCTTTTAAGCTCCTACAATGGGCAGTTCTTC.

The CDR3 protein is CASSLTSGRVKTQYF. The CDR3 DNA reads as TGTGCCAGCAGTTTGACTAGCGGGAGAGTCAAGACCCAGTACTTC. This chain links TRBV11-3 with TRBJ2-5; 12 bases line up with TRBD2. The V gene's germline CDR1 is SGHNT and CDR2 YENEEA. The CDR3 spans 15 residues. V shed 6 bases, J shed 6 bases, and the junction held 8 bases outside the gene matches.

This clonotype was picked up one time. The conserved phenylalanine or tryptophan is not found at the CDR3 terminus, so this likely reflects a read error. The DNA is omitted, as the CDR3 cannot be located on it reliably, and the CDR3 follows TCRdb's listing. The genes are TRBV11-3 and TRBJ1-1; the table's D call TRBD1 went unverified against the DNA. Germline V lookup: CDR1 SGHNT, CDR2 YENEEA. The CDR3 comprises 14 residues, both ends counted. The CDR3: CASSPVGASTEAIL.

V is TRBV7-9 and J is TRBJ1-5; 9 bases match TRBD1. The CDR3 is 15 amino acids. Germline-derived CDR1 and CDR2 are SEHNR and FQNEAQ (reference sequence). The V segment lost 3 bases and the J segment 3 bases; nucleotides outside the gene matches: 3. The DNA of the CDR3 is TGTGCCAGCAGCTTTGGGACAGGGAACAATCAGCCCCAGCATTTT. Protein product: CASSFGTGNNQPQHF.

There are a few counts of this clonotype. The chain couples TRBV28 to TRBJ2-3; D unresolved. Trimming took 8 bases from V and 6 from J, leaving 15 bases between them. The germline gives CDR1 MDHEN, CDR2 SYDVKM. CDR3 length: 13 residues. The CDR3 region has the DNA TGTGCCAGCCAGGACCAGACGTTGGATACGCAGTATTTT. Protein sequence: CASQDQTLDTQYF.

This chain links TRBV6-5 with TRBJ2-3, with 10 bases matching TRBD2. Germline V gives CDR1 MNHEY, CDR2 SVGAGI. V was clipped by 7 bases and J by 3 bases; unmatched bases: 7. This CDR3 contains 15 residues. CDR3 region: CASNKAGGSTDTQYF. CDR3 DNA: TGTGCCAGCAACAAAGCGGGAGGGAGTACAGATACGCAGTATTTT.

Many counts were recorded for this clonotype. The CDR3 DNA sequence: TGTGCCAGCACCGTTAGACCCTCTGGGGCCAACGTCCTGACTTTC. This translates into CASTVRPSGANVLTF. The V and J genes are TRBV4-2 and TRBJ2-6; no definite D call. This CDR3 contains 15 residues. Trimming removed 7 bases at V and 0 bases at J, with 10 bases between. Germline CDR1 LGHNA, CDR2 YNFKEQ.

This clonotype has a single count. A junction boundary mismatches the germline segment, possibly from a read error. The chain recombines TRBV4-3 with TRBJ2-1, with 7 bases lining up with TRBD1. The CDR3 spans 15 residues. Germline values: CDR1 LGHNA, CDR2 YSLEER. For the CDR3, the DNA is TGCGCCAGCAACCAATACAGGGGCCTCGGCTTTGAGCAGTTCTTC. Translation gives CASNQYRGLGFEQFF.

The count of this clonotype is one. One end of the junction varies from germline; a read error may be responsible. This chain joins TRBV6-5 and TRBJ2-3; D gene ambiguous. CDR3 length: 13 amino acids. Germline CDR1 MNHEY, CDR2 SVGAGI. The CDR3 protein is CASRLRDTDTQFF. The DNA for the CDR3 is TGTGCCAGCAGGCTCAGAGACACAGATACGCAGTTTTTT.

For this clonotype: A much larger clonotype is one base distant, so this may be a read error. This chain links TRBV4-2 with TRBJ2-7; TRBD2 is a possible D gene (6 bases). The CDR3 extends over 12 amino acids. Germline-derived CDR1 and CDR2 are LGHNA and YNFKEQ. The CDR3 sequence: CANSQGGREQYF. The CDR3, as DNA: TGTGCCAACAGCCAAGGAGGGAGAGAGCAGTACTTC.

Remarks on this clonotype: A read error may explain this, as a much larger clone is one base away. The chain uses TRBV29-1 and TRBJ2-3; the match to TRBD1 covers 8 bases. Germline V gene lookup returns CDR1 SQVTM and CDR2 ANQGSEA. Trimming took 7 bases from V and 5 from J; bases not matched to a gene: 8. This CDR3 has 13 amino acids. CDR3 protein: CSASRGQGDTQYF. The CDR3 DNA reads as TGCAGCGCCAGCAGGGGGCAGGGAGATACGCAGTATTTT.

The table lists this clonotype with a few counts. The chain is built from TRBV6-2 or TRBV6-3 and TRBJ1-4; unclear D gene. V lost 5 bases to trimming and J lost 4 bases, with 11 bases between them. Germline V gives CDR1 MNHEY, CDR2 SVGEGT. CDR3 length equals 14 residues. This CDR3 reads CASSLRGYNEKLFF. The CDR3 bases are TGTGCCAGCAGTCTACGGGGATATAATGAAAAACTGTTTTTT.

As regards this clonotype: With a much larger clone just one base away, this may be a read error. This rearrangement joins TRBV5-5 to TRBJ2-1; D is undetermined. Germline V gives CDR1 SGHKS, CDR2 YYEKEE (reference sequence). The V and J ends lost 6 bases and 0 bases respectively, with 13 bases between them. The CDR3 has 15 residues. The CDR3 sequence: CASNRPGSSYNEQFF. The CDR3 bases are TGTGCCAGCAACCGACCAGGCAGCTCCTACAATGAGCAGTTCTTC.

The J gene is TRBJ2-1, the V gene TRBV11-2; 8 nucleotides agree with TRBD1. With V trimmed by 2 bases and J by 13 bases, 10 bases remained unmatched. The CDR3 consists of 14 residues. Germline CDR1 is SGHAT and CDR2 is FQNNGV. In DNA form, the CDR3 reads TGTGCCAGCAGCTTATACGACAGGGGCGGTGTCCAGTTCTTC. Its translation is CASSLYDRGGVQFF.

CDR3 residues: CSAGLAGAGEEYF. CDR3 DNA sequence: TGCAGTGCAGGACTAGCGGGAGCCGGGGAGGAGTACTTC. The V call is TRBV29-1, the J call TRBJ2-7, with 13 bases lining up with TRBD2. The CDR3 spans 13 residues. CDR1 SQVTM and CDR2 ANQGSEA come from the germline V gene.

This clonotype has just one count. Given a much more abundant clone one base away, this may be a read error. CDR3 coding DNA: TGCAGCGCCCTGACAGGATCCTTCTACGAGCAGTACTTC. This gives the protein CSALTGSFYEQYF. The V call is TRBV29-1, the J call TRBJ2-7; TRBD1 might be the D (6 bases). Germline CDR1 reads SQVTM; CDR2 reads ANQGSEA. Trimming removed 7 bases at V and 3 bases at J, with 16 bases between. The CDR3 length is 13 residues.

This clonotype was counted ten times or more. This chain links TRBV14 with TRBJ2-7, with 12 nucleotides matching TRBD2. There are 16 residues in the CDR3. The junction had 4 bases not matched to a gene; V was cut back by 4 bases and J by 0 bases. Per germline, CDR1 SGHDN and CDR2 FVKESK. The CDR3 DNA sequence: TGTGCCAGCAGCCGGTGGACTAGCGGGACCTCCTACGAGCAGTACTTC. Translated, it gives CASSRWTSGTSYEQYF. The full variable domain, rest sourced from reference TRBV14 and TRBJ2-7, is EAGVTQFPSHSVIEKGQTVTLRCDPISGHDNLYWYRRVMGKEIKFLLHFVKESKQDESGMPNNRFLAERTGGTYSTLKVQPAELEDSGVYFCASSRWTSGTSYEQYFGPGTRLTVT.

This clonotype was recorded once. This clone may be a read error of a much larger clone one base away. The chain employs TRBV12-3 or TRBV12-4 and TRBJ1-1; TRBD1 is a possible D gene (6 bases). CDR3 length: 15 residues. Trimming removed 9 bases from V and 7 bases from J, with 24 bases in between. The CDR3 region has the DNA TGTGCCAGTTTAGCCGGAGGGGGGCCGACGATTGAAGCTTTCTTT. It codes for CASLAGGGPTIEAFF.

The chain combines TRBV7-9 with TRBJ1-5, with D perhaps TRBD1 (6 bases). The CDR3 is 17 residues long. The germline V gene encodes CDR1 SEHNR and CDR2 FQNEAQ (reference sequence). Trimming pared 5 bases from V and 2 bases from J, leaving 19 bases between. The CDR3 nucleotides are TGTGCCAGCAGCGCGCGCCCGGGACATAATGGCAATCAGCCCCAGCATTTT. This encodes CASSARPGHNGNQPQHF.